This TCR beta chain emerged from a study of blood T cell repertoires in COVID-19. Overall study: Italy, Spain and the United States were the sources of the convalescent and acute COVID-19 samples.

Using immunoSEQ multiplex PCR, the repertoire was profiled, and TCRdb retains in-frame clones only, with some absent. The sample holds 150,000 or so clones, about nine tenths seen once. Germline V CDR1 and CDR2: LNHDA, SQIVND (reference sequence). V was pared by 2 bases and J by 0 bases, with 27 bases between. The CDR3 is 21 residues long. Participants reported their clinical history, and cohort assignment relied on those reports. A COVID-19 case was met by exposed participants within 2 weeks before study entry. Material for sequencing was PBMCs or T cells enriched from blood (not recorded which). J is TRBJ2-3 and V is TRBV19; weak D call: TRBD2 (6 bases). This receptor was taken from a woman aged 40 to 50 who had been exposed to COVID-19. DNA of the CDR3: TGTGCCAGTAGTATACTTAACCTGGGGCGTCATGGTGGGACTAGCACAGATACGCAGTATTTT. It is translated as CASSILNLGRHGGTSTDTQYF.